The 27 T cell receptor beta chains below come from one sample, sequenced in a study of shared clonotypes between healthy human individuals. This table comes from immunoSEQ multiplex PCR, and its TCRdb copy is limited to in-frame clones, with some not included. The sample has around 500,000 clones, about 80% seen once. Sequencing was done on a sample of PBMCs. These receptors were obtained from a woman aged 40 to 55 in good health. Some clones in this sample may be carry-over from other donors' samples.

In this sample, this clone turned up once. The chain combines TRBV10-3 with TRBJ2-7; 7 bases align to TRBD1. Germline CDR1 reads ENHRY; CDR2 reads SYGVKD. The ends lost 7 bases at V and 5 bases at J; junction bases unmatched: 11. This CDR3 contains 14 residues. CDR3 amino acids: CAITHSDRAHEQYF. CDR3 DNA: TGTGCCATCACCCACTCAGACAGGGCCCACGAGCAGTACTTC.

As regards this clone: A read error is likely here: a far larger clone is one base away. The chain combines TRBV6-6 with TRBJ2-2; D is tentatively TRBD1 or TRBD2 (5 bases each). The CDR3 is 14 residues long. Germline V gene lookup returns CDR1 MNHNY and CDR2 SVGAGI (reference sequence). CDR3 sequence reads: CASRSGTDTGDLFF. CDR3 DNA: TGTGCCAGCAGGTCAGGGACGGACACCGGGGATCTGTTTTTT.

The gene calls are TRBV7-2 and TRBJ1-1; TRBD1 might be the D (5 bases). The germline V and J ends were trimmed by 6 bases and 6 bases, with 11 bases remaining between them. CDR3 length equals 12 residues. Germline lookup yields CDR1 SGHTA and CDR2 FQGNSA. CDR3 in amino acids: CASRFRGAEAFF. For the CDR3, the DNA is TGTGCCAGCAGGTTCCGGGGGGCTGAAGCTTTCTTT.

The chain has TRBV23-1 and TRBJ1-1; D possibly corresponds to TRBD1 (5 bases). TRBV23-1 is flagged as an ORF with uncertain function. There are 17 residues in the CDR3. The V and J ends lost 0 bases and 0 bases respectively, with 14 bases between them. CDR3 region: CASSQSYSWGVNTEAFF. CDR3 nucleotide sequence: TGCGCCAGCAGTCAATCTTACAGCTGGGGGGTGAACACTGAAGCTTTCTTT.

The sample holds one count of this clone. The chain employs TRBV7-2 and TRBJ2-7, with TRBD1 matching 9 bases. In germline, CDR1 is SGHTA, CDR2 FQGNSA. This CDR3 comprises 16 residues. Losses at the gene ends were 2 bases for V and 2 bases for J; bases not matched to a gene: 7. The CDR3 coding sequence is TGTGCCAGCAGCTTAAAGGGGACAGGGAAAACCTACGAGCAGTACTTC. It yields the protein CASSLKGTGKTYEQYF.

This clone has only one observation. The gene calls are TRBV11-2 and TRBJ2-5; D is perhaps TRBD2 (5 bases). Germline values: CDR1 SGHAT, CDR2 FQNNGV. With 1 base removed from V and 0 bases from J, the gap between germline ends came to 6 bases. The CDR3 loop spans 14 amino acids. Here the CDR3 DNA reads TGTGCCAGCAGCTTAGCGGGATACCAAGAGACCCAGTACTTC. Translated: CASSLAGYQETQYF.

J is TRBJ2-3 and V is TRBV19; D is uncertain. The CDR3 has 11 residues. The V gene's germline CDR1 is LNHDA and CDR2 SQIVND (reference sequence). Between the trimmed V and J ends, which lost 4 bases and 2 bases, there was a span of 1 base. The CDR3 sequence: CASSTTDTQYF. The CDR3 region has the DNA TGTGCCAGTAGTACCACAGATACGCAGTATTTT.

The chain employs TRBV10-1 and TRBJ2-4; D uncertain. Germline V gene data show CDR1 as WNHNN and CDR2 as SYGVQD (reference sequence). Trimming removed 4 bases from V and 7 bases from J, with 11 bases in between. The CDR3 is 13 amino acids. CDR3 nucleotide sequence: TGCGCCAGCAGTGGTAACGTGGGGAACATTCAGTACTTC. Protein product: CASSGNVGNIQYF.

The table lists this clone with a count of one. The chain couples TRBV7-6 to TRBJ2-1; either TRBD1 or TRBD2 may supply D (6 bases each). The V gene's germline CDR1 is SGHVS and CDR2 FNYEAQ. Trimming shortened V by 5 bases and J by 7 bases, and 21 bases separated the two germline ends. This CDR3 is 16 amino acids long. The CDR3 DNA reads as TGTGCCAGCAGCCGAAGCGGAGGAGGGGGGAGAAATGAGCAGTTCTTC. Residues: CASSRSGGGGRNEQFF.

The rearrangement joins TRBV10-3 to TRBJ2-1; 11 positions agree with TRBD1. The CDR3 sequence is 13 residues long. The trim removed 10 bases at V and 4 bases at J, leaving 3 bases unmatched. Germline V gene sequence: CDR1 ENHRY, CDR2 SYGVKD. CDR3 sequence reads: CATGTGGYNEQFF. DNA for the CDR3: TGTGCCACCGGGACAGGGGGATACAATGAGCAGTTCTTC.

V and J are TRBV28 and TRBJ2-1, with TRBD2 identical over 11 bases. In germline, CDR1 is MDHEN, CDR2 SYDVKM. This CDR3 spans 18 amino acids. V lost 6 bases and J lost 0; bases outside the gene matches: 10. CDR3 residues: CASSFGLAGGSSYNEQFF. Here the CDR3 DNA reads TGTGCCAGCAGCTTCGGACTAGCGGGTGGAAGCTCCTACAATGAGCAGTTCTTC.

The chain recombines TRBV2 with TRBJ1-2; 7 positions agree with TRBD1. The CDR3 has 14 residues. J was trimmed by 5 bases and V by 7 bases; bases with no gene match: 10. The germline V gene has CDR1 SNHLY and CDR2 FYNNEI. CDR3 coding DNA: TGTGCCAGCACCCCTCACGGGACAGAGTATGGCTACACCTTC. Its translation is CASTPHGTEYGYTF.

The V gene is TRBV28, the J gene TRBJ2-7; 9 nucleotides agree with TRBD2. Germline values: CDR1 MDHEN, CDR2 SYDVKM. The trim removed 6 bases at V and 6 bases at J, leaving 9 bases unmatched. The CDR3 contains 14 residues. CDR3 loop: CASSSLAGIGEQYF. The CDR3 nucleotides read TGTGCCAGCAGCTCTCTAGCGGGAATAGGCGAGCAGTACTTC.

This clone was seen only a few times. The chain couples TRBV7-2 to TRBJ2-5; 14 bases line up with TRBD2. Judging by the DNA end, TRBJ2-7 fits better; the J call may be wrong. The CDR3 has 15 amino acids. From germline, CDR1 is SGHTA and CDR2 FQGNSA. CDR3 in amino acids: CASSPGTSGSFEQYF. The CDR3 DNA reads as TGTGCCAGCAGCCCAGGGACTAGCGGGAGTTTCGAGCAGTACTTC.

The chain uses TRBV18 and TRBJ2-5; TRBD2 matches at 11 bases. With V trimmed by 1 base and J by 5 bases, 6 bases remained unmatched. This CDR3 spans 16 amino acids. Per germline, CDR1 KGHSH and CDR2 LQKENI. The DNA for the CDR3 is TGTGCCAGCTCACCACGGGGGCTAGCGGGAGGTGAGACCCAGTACTTC. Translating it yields CASSPRGLAGGETQYF.

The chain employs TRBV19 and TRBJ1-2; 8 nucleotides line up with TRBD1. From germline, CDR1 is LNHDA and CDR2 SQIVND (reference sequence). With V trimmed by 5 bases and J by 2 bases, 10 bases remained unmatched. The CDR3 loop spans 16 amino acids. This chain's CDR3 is CASSLGPDRENYGYTF. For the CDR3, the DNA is TGTGCCAGTAGTCTCGGGCCGGACAGGGAAAACTATGGCTACACCTTC. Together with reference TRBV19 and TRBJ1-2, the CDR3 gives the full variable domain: DGGITQSPKYLFRKEGQNVTLSCEQNLNHDAMYWYRQDPGQGLRLIYYSQIVNDFQKGDIAEGYSVSREKKESFPLTVTSAQKNPTAFYLCASSLGPDRENYGYTFGSGTRLTVV.

CDR3 sequence (DNA): TGTGCCAGCAGACCGTTACAGGTCGGCAATGAGCAGTTCTTC. Translation gives CASRPLQVGNEQFF. This chain connects TRBV11-2 to TRBJ2-1; weak D call: TRBD1 (5 bases). CDR3 size: 14 residues. Germline assignment: CDR1 SGHAT and CDR2 FQNNGV. V was cut by 6 bases and J by 6 bases, with 15 bases left in between.

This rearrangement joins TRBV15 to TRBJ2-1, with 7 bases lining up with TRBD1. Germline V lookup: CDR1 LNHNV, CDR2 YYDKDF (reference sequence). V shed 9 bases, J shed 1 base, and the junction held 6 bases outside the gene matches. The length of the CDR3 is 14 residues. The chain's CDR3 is CATSRGQSYNEQFF. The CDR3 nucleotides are TGTGCCACTTCCCGGGGACAGTCCTACAATGAGCAGTTCTTC.

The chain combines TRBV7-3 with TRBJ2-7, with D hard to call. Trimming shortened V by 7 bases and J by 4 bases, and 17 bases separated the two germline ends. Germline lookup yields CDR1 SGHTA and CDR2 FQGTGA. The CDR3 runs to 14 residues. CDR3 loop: CASIIGEEFYEQYF. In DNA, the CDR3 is TGTGCCAGCATTATTGGGGAAGAGTTTTACGAGCAGTACTTC. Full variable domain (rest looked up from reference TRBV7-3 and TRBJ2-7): GAGVSQTPSNKVTEKGKYVELRCDPISGHTALYWYRQSLGQGPEFLIYFQGTGAADDSGLPNDRFFAVRPEGSVSTLKIQRTERGDSAVYLCASIIGEEFYEQYFGPGTRLTVT.

CDR3 sequence (DNA): TGTGCCAGCAGTCAGGGGCCCCACGAGCAGTACTTC. This gives the protein CASSQGPHEQYF. The genes are TRBV28 and TRBJ2-7; weak D call: TRBD1 (6 bases). Deletions cut 5 bases from V and 5 bases from J, with 10 bases between. CDR1 is MDHEN and CDR2 is SYDVKM in the germline V gene. This CDR3 region has 12 residues.

As DNA, the CDR3 is TGCGCCAGCAGCTGGGACGGTCGGATTAGCTCCTACGAGCAGTACTTC. Amino acid sequence: CASSWDGRISSYEQYF. The chain couples TRBV5-1 to TRBJ2-7, with D perhaps TRBD1 or TRBD2 (5 bases each). V was clipped by 3 bases and J by 0 bases, with 16 bases between them. The V gene's germline CDR1 is SGHRS and CDR2 YFSETQ. The CDR3 extends over 16 amino acids.

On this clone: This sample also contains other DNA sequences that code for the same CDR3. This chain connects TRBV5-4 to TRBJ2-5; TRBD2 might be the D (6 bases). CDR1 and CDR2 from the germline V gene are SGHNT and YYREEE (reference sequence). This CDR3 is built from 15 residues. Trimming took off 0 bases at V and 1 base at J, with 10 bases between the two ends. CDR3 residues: CASSLGGDLQETQYF. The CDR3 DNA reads TGTGCCAGCAGCTTGGGGGGGGACCTCCAAGAGACCCAGTACTTC.

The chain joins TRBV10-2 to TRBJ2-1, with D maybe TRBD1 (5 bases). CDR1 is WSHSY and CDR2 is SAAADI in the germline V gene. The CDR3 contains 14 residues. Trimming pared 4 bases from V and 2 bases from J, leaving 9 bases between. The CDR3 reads CASSGQLPYNEQFF. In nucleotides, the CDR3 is TGCGCCAGCAGTGGACAGTTACCCTACAATGAGCAGTTCTTC.

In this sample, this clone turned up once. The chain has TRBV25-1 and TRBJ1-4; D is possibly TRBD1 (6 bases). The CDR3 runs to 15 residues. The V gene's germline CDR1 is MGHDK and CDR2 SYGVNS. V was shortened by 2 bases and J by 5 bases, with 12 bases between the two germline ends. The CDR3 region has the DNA TGTGCCAGCAGTGAAAGGGGGATTGGGAATGAAAAACTGTTTTTT. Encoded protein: CASSERGIGNEKLFF.

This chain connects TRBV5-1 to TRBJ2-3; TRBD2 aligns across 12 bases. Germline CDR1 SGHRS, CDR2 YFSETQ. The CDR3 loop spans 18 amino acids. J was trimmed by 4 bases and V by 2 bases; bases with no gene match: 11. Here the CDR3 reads CASSFGLAGTSWADTQYF. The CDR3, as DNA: TGCGCCAGCAGCTTTGGACTAGCGGGGACTAGCTGGGCAGATACGCAGTATTTT.

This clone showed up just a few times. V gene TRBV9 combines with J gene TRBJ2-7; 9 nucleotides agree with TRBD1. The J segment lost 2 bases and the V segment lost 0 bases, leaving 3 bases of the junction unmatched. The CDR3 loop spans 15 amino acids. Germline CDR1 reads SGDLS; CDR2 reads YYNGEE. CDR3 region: CASSVATGGAYEQYF. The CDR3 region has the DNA TGTGCCAGCAGCGTAGCGACAGGGGGTGCCTACGAGCAGTACTTC.

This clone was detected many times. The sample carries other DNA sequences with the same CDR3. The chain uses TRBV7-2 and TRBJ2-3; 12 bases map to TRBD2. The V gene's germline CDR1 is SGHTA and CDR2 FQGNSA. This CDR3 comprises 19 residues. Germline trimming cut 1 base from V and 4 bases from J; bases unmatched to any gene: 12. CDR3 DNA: TGTGCCAGCAGCTTAGTATCTAGCGGGAGGGGAGAAGTCGCAGATACGCAGTATTTT. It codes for CASSLVSSGRGEVADTQYF.